This paragraph covers one TCR beta chain sequence. Only a few counts were recorded for this clonotype. Its antigen is still unknown. The sample holds no much larger clone one base away, and base qualities are not on file. This entry belongs to a study of T cell repertoires in cytomegalovirus infection (dated by TCRdb to between 2019 and 2020). Concerning the study at large: Recently identified HLA-C-restricted CMV epitopes, whose presentation resists viral immunomodulation, were targeted by peptide stimulations together with well-studied HLA-B-restricted epitopes. The HLA type of each donor mattered for the analysis, because public TCR beta signatures pointed to carriage of CMV infection along with the matching HLA type.

V is cut by 4 bases and J by 5 bases, and the space between the germline ends is 8 bases. Taken from cysteine to phenylalanine, the CDR3 has 13 residues. The DNA shown is the 39-base CDR3, in frame from base 1. CDR1 and CDR2 were assigned from the germline V gene as SGHTA and FQGNSA. Data came from an Illumina HiSeq 1500. In-frame beta chains were kept once TCRdb had trimmed the public reads at Q25 with fastp and called clones with MiXCR. Entries that share a CDR3 protein sequence are merged under the most common genes and DNA. This sample has approximately 600,000 distinct CDR3 sequences in its table, and about 39% of those were observed once. Clones ranked in the top ten supply around 48% of the sample. General conclusions and limits of the study: Carriers of CMV infection plus the relevant HLA type were discriminated by the cumulative frequency of public TCR beta family members in the study cohort and in an independent roughly 340-donor cohort. In the ex vivo response, HLA-C-restricted CMV-specific TCR beta clonotypes were dominant, and in two of eight donors the single most frequent clonotype came from this HLA-C-restricted group.

Explained via the paper, the treatment or condition label denotes: in vitro stimulation with specific CMV peptide epitopes to enrich CMV-specific T cells. This sequence originates from a human donor in good health (CMV status not recorded). Some clones in this sample may be carry-over from other donors' samples. Recombination connected TRBV7-2 to TRBJ1-4; TRBD1 could be the D gene, as 5 bases match. The source was cultured PBMCs, collected from culture after CMV antigen stimulation. The DNA is as follows: TGTGCCAGCAGCTCCTACAGGAATGAAAAACTGTTTTTT. Translated, it gives CASSSYRNEKLFF.